This TCR beta chain was found in a study of T cells in Graves' hyperthyroidism and ophthalmopathy. Stable hyperthyroidism: no ophthalmopathy progression over 18 months of follow-up. The PBMCs were taken from about 9.7 ml of fresh peripheral blood. The study's findings and limits: Most thyroid clonotypes expanded above 0.001 appeared in blood too.

This clonotype has ten or more counts. Its matching antigen is unknown. RNA transcripts yielded amplified TCR beta CDR3 regions. TCR CDR3 regions were first amplified by RT-PCR with HTBI primers. TCRdb analysed the multiplex PCR reads with MiXCR anew, one entry per CDR3 protein. The sample lists 800,000 or so distinct CDR3 sequences, roughly 40% occurring once. V shed 10 bases, J shed 3 bases, and the junction held 8 bases outside the gene matches. The CDR3 has 13 residues. Germline assignment: CDR1 SGHTA and CDR2 FQGNSA. The receptor's source is a young man with Graves' hyperthyroidism. Sequencing was carried out using blood. The chain couples TRBV7-2 to TRBJ2-7, with 8 bases identical to TRBD2. CDR3 DNA sequence: TGTGCCACATCGAGCGGGAGTATCTACGAGCAGTACTTC. This gives the protein CATSSGSIYEQYF. The full variable domain, in which reference TRBV7-2 and TRBJ2-7 provide the parts outside the CDR3, is GAGVSQSPSNKVTEKGKDVELRCDPISGHTALYWYRQSLGQGLEFLIYFQGNSAPDKSGLPSDRFSAERTGGSVSTLTIQRTQQEDSAVYLCATSSGSIYEQYFGPGTRLTVT.